This TCR beta chain emerged from a study of T cells after yellow fever vaccination. The wider study: With SMART-Seq v4 Ultra Low Input, the fractions containing low cell numbers were prepared. Study findings and constraints: Abundant clonotypes from the bulk population could have been carried over as contaminants into FACS-sorted repertoires. Booster samples showed a return of most primary-vaccination clones (around 96% CD4, 70% to 90% CD8). Peaking faster, on day 5 versus 15, the secondary response was nonetheless weaker.

One entry per CDR3 protein results from TCRdb running MiXCR on the 5' RACE reads. The sample contains 450,000 to 650,000 distinct CDR3 sequences, roughly 14% of which appear only once. The V end was cut by 3 bases, the J end by 7 bases, with 12 bases between. The CDR3 totals 13 residues. Per the germline V gene, CDR1 is SGHTA and CDR2 is FQGNSA. On this clonotype itself: Antigen unknown.

The TCR sequence derives from a man aged 25 to 45 who received the YFV17D yellow fever vaccine. Sequencing used PBMCs, obtained on the day of the yellow fever booster vaccination. The chain employs TRBV7-2 and TRBJ1-1; D is possibly TRBD1 (5 bases). CDR3 in DNA: TGTGCCAGCAGCTTCGGCCGGGACTTTGAAGCTTTCTTT. It codes for CASSFGRDFEAFF.